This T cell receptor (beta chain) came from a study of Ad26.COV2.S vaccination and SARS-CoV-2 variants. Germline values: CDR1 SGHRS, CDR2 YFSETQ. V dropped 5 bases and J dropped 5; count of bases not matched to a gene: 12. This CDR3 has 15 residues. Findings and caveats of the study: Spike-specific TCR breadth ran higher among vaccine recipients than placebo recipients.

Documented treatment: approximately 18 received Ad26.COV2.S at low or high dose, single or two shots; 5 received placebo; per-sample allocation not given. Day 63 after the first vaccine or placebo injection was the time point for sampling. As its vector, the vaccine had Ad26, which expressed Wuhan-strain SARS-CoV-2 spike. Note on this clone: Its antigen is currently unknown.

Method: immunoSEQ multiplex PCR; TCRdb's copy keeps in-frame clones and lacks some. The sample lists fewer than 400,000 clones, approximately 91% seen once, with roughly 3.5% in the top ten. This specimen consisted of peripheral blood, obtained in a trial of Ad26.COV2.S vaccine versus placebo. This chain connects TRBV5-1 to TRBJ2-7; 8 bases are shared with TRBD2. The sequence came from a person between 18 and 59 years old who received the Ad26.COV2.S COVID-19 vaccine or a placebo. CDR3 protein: CASREPGRGEHEQYF. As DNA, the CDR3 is TGCGCCAGCAGGGAGCCCGGGAGGGGGGAGCACGAGCAGTACTTC.